The 32 T cell receptor beta chains listed next were all sequenced from one sample in a study of T cells expressing NK-cell markers. TCRdb re-analyzed the 5' RACE reads; it lists each CDR3 protein once, without DNA. With about 380,000 distinct CDR3 sequences in the sample, the ten largest clones hold roughly 5.2%. Sequencing was done on a sample of blood T cells: a sorted CD56 or NKG2C T cell subset, CD4+ or CD8+ T cells, or bulk PBMC T cells (not recorded which). The receptors were gathered from a man between 18 and 69 years old in good health.

The chain links TRBV5-1 to TRBJ2-3; TCRdb picks TRBD2, but there is no DNA to check that call. The CDR3 runs to 16 residues. The germline gives CDR1 SGHRS, CDR2 YFSETQ. CDR3 protein: CASSPSLLADTDTQYF.

The rearrangement joins TRBV27 to TRBJ2-1; as DNA is missing, the TRBD2 call by TCRdb cannot be tested. The CDR3 sequence is 17 residues long. CDR1 and CDR2 (germline): MNHEY, SMNVEV (reference sequence). The CDR3 loop is CASRRPGLAVLNNEQFF.

The gene calls are TRBV29-1 and TRBJ1-4; the D gene TCRdb calls, TRBD1, cannot be checked with no DNA. This CDR3 has 14 amino acids. CDR1 and CDR2 (germline): SQVTM, ANQGSEA. The CDR3: CSVRGTPTNEKLFF.

This rearrangement joins TRBV12-3 or TRBV12-4 to TRBJ2-1; TCRdb's D call of TRBD2 is untestable without DNA. The CDR3 is made up of 16 amino acids. CDR3 residues: CASRLGTSGVGNEQFF.

The chain couples TRBV5-5 to TRBJ2-3; the D call of TRBD1 rests on TCRdb alone, since no DNA is present to check it. Germline V gene data show CDR1 as SGHKS and CDR2 as YYEKEE (reference sequence). The CDR3 is 15 amino acids. CDR3: CASSLLTGAGDTQYF. Drawing the rest from reference TRBV5-5 and TRBJ2-3, the complete variable domain is DAGVTQSPTHLIKTRGQQVTLRCSPISGHKSVSWYQQVLGQGPQFIFQYYEKEERGRGNFPDRFSARQFPNYSSELNVNALLLGDSALYLCASSLLTGAGDTQYFGPGTRLTVL.

The rearrangement links TRBV5-1 to TRBJ2-6; TCRdb gives TRBD1 as the D gene, but with no DNA this cannot be confirmed. The CDR3 runs 17 residues. Germline V gene lookup returns CDR1 SGHRS and CDR2 YFSETQ. This chain's CDR3 is CASSLGTPLSGANVLTF.

The gene calls are TRBV20-1 and TRBJ2-1; the TRBD1 assignment by TCRdb is unverifiable without DNA. Germline V gives CDR1 DFQATT, CDR2 SNEGSKA (reference sequence). The CDR3 is 16 amino acids. The CDR3 protein is CSARTPGQASYNEQFF.

The chain is built from TRBV2 and TRBJ1-5. In germline, CDR1 is SNHLY, CDR2 FYNNEI. This CDR3 spans 13 amino acids. This CDR3 is CASRNRANQPQHF.

The CDR3 spells CASSIVAFSSYNEQFF. J is TRBJ2-1 and V is TRBV19. This CDR3 has 16 residues. CDR1 is LNHDA and CDR2 is SQIVND in the germline V gene (reference sequence).

The J gene is TRBJ2-7, the V gene TRBV7-7; TCRdb's D gene call, TRBD1, goes unchecked for lack of DNA. Per the germline V gene, CDR1 is SSHAT and CDR2 is FNYEAQ (reference sequence). CDR3 length equals 13 residues. The CDR3 protein is CASSIRDTYEQYF.

This chain links TRBV6-1 with TRBJ2-1; as DNA is missing, the TRBD1 call by TCRdb cannot be tested. Germline loops: CDR1 MNHNS, CDR2 SASEGT. This CDR3 is built from 14 residues. CDR3 loop: CASTSPRRGWEQFF.

This chain links TRBV7-2 with TRBJ2-2. Germline CDR1 SGHTA, CDR2 FQGNSA. This CDR3 spans 14 amino acids. This CDR3 is CASSSISITGELFF.

The chain couples TRBV3-1 to TRBJ2-5; the TCRdb call, TRBD2, lacks DNA for checking. The CDR3 extends over 16 amino acids. The germline V gene encodes CDR1 LGHDT and CDR2 YNNKEL (reference sequence). The CDR3 is CASSQGLAPYQETQYF.

The genes are TRBV6-6 and TRBJ1-4. The CDR3 runs to 11 residues. Germline V CDR1 and CDR2: MNHNY, SVGAGI (reference sequence). CDR3: CASQGNEKLFF.

CDR3 amino acids: CSARKVGDQETQYF. The rearrangement links TRBV20-1 to TRBJ2-5. In germline, CDR1 is DFQATT, CDR2 SNEGSKA (reference sequence). This CDR3 spans 14 amino acids.

The chain couples TRBV7-2 to TRBJ2-5; the TCRdb call, TRBD2, lacks DNA for checking. Germline-derived CDR1 and CDR2 are SGHTA and FQGNSA. This CDR3 region has 15 residues. The CDR3 here is CASSLRYGPQETQYF. The full variable domain, rest sourced from reference TRBV7-2 and TRBJ2-5, is GAGVSQSPSNKVTEKGKDVELRCDPISGHTALYWYRQSLGQGLEFLIYFQGNSAPDKSGLPSDRFSAERTGGSVSTLTIQRTQQEDSAVYLCASSLRYGPQETQYFGPGTRLLVL.

This rearrangement joins TRBV18 to TRBJ1-1. The germline gives CDR1 KGHSH, CDR2 LQKENI. CDR3 length equals 14 residues. CDR3: CASSPMNGNTEAFF. The variable domain in full, with the rest retrieved from reference TRBV18 and TRBJ1-1, is NAGVMQNPRHLVRRRGQEARLRCSPMKGHSHVYWYRQLPEEGLKFMVYLQKENIIDESGMPKERFSAEFPKEGPSILRIQQVVRGDSAAYFCASSPMNGNTEAFFGQGTRLTVV.

J is TRBJ2-7 and V is TRBV6-5; TCRdb gives TRBD1 as the D gene, but with no DNA this cannot be confirmed. Per germline, CDR1 MNHEY and CDR2 SVGAGI. This CDR3 has 14 amino acids. The CDR3 here is CASSYRGRSYEQYF.

The chain uses TRBV2 and TRBJ2-7; TCRdb selects TRBD1, and the lack of DNA leaves this call unchecked. The V gene's germline CDR1 is SNHLY and CDR2 FYNNEI. The CDR3 runs 14 residues. CDR3 protein: CASSGTGAFSEQYF.

This rearrangement joins TRBV5-1 to TRBJ1-1; TCRdb indicates TRBD1, and absent DNA this call remains unverified. Germline loops: CDR1 SGHRS, CDR2 YFSETQ. The CDR3 contains 13 residues. CDR3 protein: CASSAYGRGEAFF.

The chain has TRBV5-6 and TRBJ1-6; TCRdb's D gene call, TRBD1, goes unchecked for lack of DNA. From germline, CDR1 is SGHDT and CDR2 YYEEEE. The CDR3 is 16 residues long. The CDR3 sequence is CASSWRGDRGVSPLHF.

The chain couples TRBV6-4 to TRBJ1-6; TCRdb's D call, TRBD1, is unchecked because there is no DNA. Per the germline V gene, CDR1 is MRHNA and CDR2 is SNTAGT. The CDR3 is 14 residues long. CDR3 residues: CASRETGSNSPLHF.

The V call is TRBV7-6, the J call TRBJ2-1; the D gene TCRdb calls, TRBD1, cannot be checked with no DNA. This CDR3 is built from 15 residues. The germline gives CDR1 SGHVS, CDR2 FNYEAQ. CDR3 sequence reads: CASSQIPGPYNEQFF.

The CDR3 loop reads CASSPRDGSNSPLHF. V and J are TRBV5-1 and TRBJ1-6; TCRdb designates TRBD1, a call that cannot be tested without DNA. The CDR3 has 15 amino acids. CDR1 is SGHRS and CDR2 is YFSETQ in the germline V gene. The whole variable domain, filled in from reference TRBV5-1 and TRBJ1-6, reads KAGVTQTPRYLIKTRGQQVTLSCSPISGHRSVSWYQQTPGQGLQFLFEYFSETQRNKGNFPGRFSGRQFSNSRSEMNVSTLELGDSALYLCASSPRDGSNSPLHFGNGTRLTVT.

The CDR3 protein is CSARAAAGAIYNSPLHF. The chain links TRBV20-1 to TRBJ1-6; TCRdb gives TRBD1 as the D gene, but with no DNA this cannot be confirmed. The CDR3 runs to 17 residues. Germline V gene data show CDR1 as DFQATT and CDR2 as SNEGSKA (reference sequence).

V and J are TRBV11-2 and TRBJ2-1; the TCRdb call, TRBD2, lacks DNA for checking. Per germline, CDR1 SGHAT and CDR2 FQNNGV. This CDR3 has 17 amino acids. This CDR3 is CASSLVVGTSSYNEQFF.

The chain recombines TRBV6-1 with TRBJ1-1; TCRdb calls TRBD1, which cannot be checked without DNA. The CDR3 runs 12 residues. Germline V gene data show CDR1 as MNHNS and CDR2 as SASEGT. The CDR3 sequence is CASRKTVLEAFF.

The V gene is TRBV12-3 or TRBV12-4, the J gene TRBJ2-2. The CDR3 has 16 residues. The CDR3: CASSLAGRTNTGELFF.

This chain joins TRBV1 and TRBJ2-5; with no DNA, the TCRdb D assignment of TRBD1 cannot be verified. TRBV1 is annotated as a pseudogene. The CDR3 runs to 15 residues. The CDR3 spells CTSSQDRDRQETQYF.

CDR3 residues: CASSYNSLHFGETQYF. V is TRBV6-5 and J is TRBJ2-5; TCRdb's assignment of TRBD2 cannot be checked, as there is no DNA. Germline-derived CDR1 and CDR2 are MNHEY and SVGAGI. The CDR3 sequence is 16 residues long.

The chain joins TRBV28 to TRBJ2-7. The CDR3 length is 16 residues. The germline CDR1 and CDR2 sequences are MDHEN and SYDVKM. The CDR3: CASSSVVAGSSYEQYF. Looking up the rest from reference TRBV28 and TRBJ2-7 gives the full variable domain: DVKVTQSSRYLVKRTGEKVFLECVQDMDHENMFWYRQDPGLGLRLIYFSYDVKMKEKGDIPEGYSVSREKKERFSLILESASTNQTSMYLCASSSVVAGSSYEQYFGPGTRLTVT.

CDR3 protein: CASSPHGTPLSGANVLTF. The chain employs TRBV5-1 and TRBJ2-6; TCRdb gives TRBD1 as the D gene, but with no DNA this cannot be confirmed. Germline V lookup: CDR1 SGHRS, CDR2 YFSETQ. The CDR3 extends over 18 amino acids.